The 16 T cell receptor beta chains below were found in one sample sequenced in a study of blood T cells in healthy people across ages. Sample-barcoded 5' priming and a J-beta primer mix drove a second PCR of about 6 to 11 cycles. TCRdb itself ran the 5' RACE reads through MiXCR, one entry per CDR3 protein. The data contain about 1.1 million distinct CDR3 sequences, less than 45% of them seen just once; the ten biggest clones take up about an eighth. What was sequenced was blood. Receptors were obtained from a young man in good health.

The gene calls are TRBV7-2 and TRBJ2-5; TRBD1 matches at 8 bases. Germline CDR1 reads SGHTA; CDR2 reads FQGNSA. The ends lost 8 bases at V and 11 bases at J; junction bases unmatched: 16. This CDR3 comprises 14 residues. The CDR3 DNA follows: TGTGCCAGCTCCCATGGACAGGGTTCCAATGAGCAGTACTTC. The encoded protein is CASSHGQGSNEQYF.

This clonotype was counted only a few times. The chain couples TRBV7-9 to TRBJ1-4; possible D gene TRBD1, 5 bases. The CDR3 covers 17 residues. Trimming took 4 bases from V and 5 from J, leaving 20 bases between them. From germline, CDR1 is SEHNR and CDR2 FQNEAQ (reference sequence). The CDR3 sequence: CASSSRGGEEENEKLFF. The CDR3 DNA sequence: TGTGCCAGCAGCTCCCGCGGAGGGGAGGAAGAGAATGAAAAACTGTTTTTT.

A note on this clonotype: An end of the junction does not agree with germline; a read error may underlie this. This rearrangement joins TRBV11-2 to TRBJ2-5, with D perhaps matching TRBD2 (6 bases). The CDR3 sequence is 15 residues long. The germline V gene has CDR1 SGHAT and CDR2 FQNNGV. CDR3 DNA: TGTGCCAGCAGCTCCCTCAGGGACTCCCAAGAGGCCCAGTACTTC. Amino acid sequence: CASSSLRDSQEAQYF.

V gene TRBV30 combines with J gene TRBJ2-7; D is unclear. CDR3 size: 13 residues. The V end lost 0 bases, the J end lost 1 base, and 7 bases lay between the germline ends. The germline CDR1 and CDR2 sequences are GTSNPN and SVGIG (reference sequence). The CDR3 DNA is TGTGCCTGGAGTGTGGGGTTTTCCTACGAGCAGTACTTC. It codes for CAWSVGFSYEQYF.

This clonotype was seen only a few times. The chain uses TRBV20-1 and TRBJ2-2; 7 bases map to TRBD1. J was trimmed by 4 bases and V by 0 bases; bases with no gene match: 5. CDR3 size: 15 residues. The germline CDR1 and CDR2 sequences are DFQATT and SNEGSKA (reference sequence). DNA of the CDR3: TGCAGTGCTAGAGATGATGGGACAGCCACCGGGGAGCTGTTTTTT. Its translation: CSARDDGTATGELFF.

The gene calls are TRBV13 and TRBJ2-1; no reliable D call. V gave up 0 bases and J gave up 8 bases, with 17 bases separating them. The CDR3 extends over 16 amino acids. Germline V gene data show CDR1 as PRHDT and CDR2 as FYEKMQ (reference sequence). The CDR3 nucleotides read TGTGCCAGCAGCTTAGGGGTAGACCCCCTGGTCGATGAGCAGTTCTTC. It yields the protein CASSLGVDPLVDEQFF.

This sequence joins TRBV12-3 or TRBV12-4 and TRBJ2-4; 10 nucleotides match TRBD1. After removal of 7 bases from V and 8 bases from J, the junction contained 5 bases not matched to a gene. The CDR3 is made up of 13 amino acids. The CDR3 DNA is TGTGCCAGCATGCTGGGACAGGGGCACATTCAGTACTTC. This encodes CASMLGQGHIQYF.

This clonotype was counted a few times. In DNA, the CDR3 is TGCAGTGGAGACCGCGCCTACAATGAGCAGTTCTTC. Its protein product is CSGDRAYNEQFF. J is TRBJ2-1 and V is TRBV20-1, with D uncertain. Germline CDR1 DFQATT, CDR2 SNEGSKA (reference sequence). The V gene lost 7 bases and the J gene lost 2 bases, with 9 bases spanning the gap. The CDR3 extends over 12 amino acids.

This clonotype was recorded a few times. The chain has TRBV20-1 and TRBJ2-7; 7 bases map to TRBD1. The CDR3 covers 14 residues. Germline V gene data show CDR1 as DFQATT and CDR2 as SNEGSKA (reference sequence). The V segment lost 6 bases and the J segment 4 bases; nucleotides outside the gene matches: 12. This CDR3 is CSAGVRGQEYEQYF. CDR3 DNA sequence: TGCAGTGCCGGAGTTAGGGGGCAAGAGTACGAGCAGTACTTC.

CDR3 sequence reads: CASTFGSGGTYNEQFF. The CDR3 DNA follows: TGTGCCAGCACCTTCGGGAGCGGGGGGACCTACAATGAGCAGTTCTTC. This chain links TRBV6-5 with TRBJ2-1, with 9 bases that match TRBD2. With V trimmed by 7 bases and J by 2 bases, 9 bases remained unmatched. The germline V gene encodes CDR1 MNHEY and CDR2 SVGAGI. The CDR3 has 16 residues.

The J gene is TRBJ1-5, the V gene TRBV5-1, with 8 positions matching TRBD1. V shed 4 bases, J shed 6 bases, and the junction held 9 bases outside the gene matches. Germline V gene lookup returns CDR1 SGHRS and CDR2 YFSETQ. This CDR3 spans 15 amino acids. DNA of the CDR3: TGCGCCAGCAGCCCGAAGACAGGGGAGGGTCAGCCCCAGCATTTT. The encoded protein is CASSPKTGEGQPQHF.

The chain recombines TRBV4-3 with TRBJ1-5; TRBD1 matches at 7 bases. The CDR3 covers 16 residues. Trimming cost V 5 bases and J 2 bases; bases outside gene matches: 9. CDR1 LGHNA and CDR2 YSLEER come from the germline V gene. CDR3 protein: CASSAETGRGNQPQHF. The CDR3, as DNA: TGCGCCAGCAGCGCCGAGACAGGGCGCGGCAATCAGCCCCAGCATTTT.

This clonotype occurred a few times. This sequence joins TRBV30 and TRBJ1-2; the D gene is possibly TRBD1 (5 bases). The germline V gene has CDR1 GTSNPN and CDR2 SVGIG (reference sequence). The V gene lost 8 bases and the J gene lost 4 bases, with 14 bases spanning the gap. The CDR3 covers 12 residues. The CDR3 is CARGTRGYGYTF. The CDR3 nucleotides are TGTGCCAGAGGGACTCGGGGCTATGGCTACACCTTC.

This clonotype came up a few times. The CDR3 DNA reads as TGTGCCAGCAGCTCCCCTGAAGGGGGGACAGGGTACTACGAGCAGTACTTC. Translation: CASSSPEGGTGYYEQYF. The rearrangement links TRBV9 to TRBJ2-7; 9 bases map to TRBD1. The germline V gene has CDR1 SGDLS and CDR2 YYNGEE. Losses at the gene ends were 4 bases for V and 3 bases for J; bases not matched to a gene: 14. This CDR3 region has 17 residues. Full variable domain (rest looked up from reference TRBV9 and TRBJ2-7): DSGVTQTPKHLITATGQRVTLRCSPRSGDLSVYWYQQSLDQGLQFLIQYYNGEERAKGNILERFSAQQFPDLHSELNLSSLELGDSALYFCASSSPEGGTGYYEQYFGPGTRLTVT.

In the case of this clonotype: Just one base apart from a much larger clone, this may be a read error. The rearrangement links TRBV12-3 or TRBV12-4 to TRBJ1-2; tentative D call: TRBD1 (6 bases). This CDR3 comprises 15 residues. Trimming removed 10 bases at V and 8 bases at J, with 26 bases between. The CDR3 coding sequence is TGTGCCACCTCGTTGGGACATGCCCAGTCTTGGGGCTACACCTTC. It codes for CATSLGHAQSWGYTF.

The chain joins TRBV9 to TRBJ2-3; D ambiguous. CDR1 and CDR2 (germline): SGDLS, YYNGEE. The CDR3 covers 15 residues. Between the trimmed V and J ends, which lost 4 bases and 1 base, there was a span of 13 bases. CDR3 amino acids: CASSPPIGGTDTQYF. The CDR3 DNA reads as TGTGCCAGCAGCCCCCCGATTGGCGGCACAGATACGCAGTATTTT.